Following are 20 T cell receptor beta chains from one sample sequenced in a study of identical twins. MiXCR, applied by TCRdb to the 5' RACE reads, yields one record per CDR3 protein. The sample lists some 500,000 distinct CDR3 sequences, less than 25% seen once, with around 0.9% in the top ten. The sample was also linked to a second study, of T cells expressing NK-cell markers.

The sequencing input was CD4+ T cells sorted from blood. Source of these receptors: a young woman in good health.

The J gene is TRBJ2-3, the V gene TRBV7-3; no clear D. The CDR3 loop spans 12 amino acids. The germline V gene has CDR1 SGHTA and CDR2 FQGTGA. V was trimmed by 0 bases and J by 6 bases, leaving 4 bases between them. DNA for the CDR3: TGTGCCAGCAGCTTAACGTACGATACGCAGTATTTT. Encoded protein: CASSLTYDTQYF.

Only a few counts were recorded for this clonotype. The CDR3 protein is CSAEQGMNTEAFF. The DNA of the CDR3 is TGCAGTGCGGAACAGGGGATGAACACTGAAGCTTTCTTT. The chain employs TRBV20-1 and TRBJ1-1; TRBD1 matches at 7 bases. V lost 6 bases to trimming and J lost 0 bases; unmatched junction nucleotides: 4. Germline V gene sequence: CDR1 DFQATT, CDR2 SNEGSKA (reference sequence). This CDR3 is 13 amino acids long.

This clonotype was seen a handful of times. The chain carries TRBV20-1 and TRBJ2-4; D unclear. V shed 4 bases and J shed 0 bases, with 4 bases lying between them. The germline CDR1 and CDR2 sequences are DFQATT and SNEGSKA (reference sequence). The CDR3 spans 12 residues. DNA of the CDR3: TGCAGTGCTACCATAGCCAAAAACATTCAGTACTTC. This sequence encodes CSATIAKNIQYF.

A word on this clonotype: The junction does not match germline at one end; this may be a read error. V gene TRBV10-2 combines with J gene TRBJ2-7; either TRBD1 or TRBD2 may fit D (5 bases each). The CDR3 has 13 residues. The germline gives CDR1 WSHSY, CDR2 SAAADI. The CDR3 reads CASSEAAGTEGNF. The CDR3 DNA is TGCGCCAGCAGTGAGGCAGCCGGGACCGAAGGCAACTTC.

This clonotype was found a few times. The chain employs TRBV7-9 and TRBJ1-2; no definite D call. Germline V gene sequence: CDR1 SEHNR, CDR2 FQNEAQ (reference sequence). This CDR3 region has 14 residues. V lost 5 bases, J lost 4 bases, and 14 bases lay in between. Here the CDR3 reads CASSLPGRLYGYTF. The CDR3 coding sequence is TGTGCCAGCAGCCTACCGGGTCGTCTCTATGGCTACACCTTC.

The gene calls are TRBV11-3 and TRBJ2-5; 10 bases map to TRBD1. This CDR3 has 15 residues. Trimming removed 5 bases from V and 5 bases from J; junction bases left unmatched: 8. Germline assignment: CDR1 SGHNT and CDR2 YENEEA. The CDR3 region is CASSLGQGLAETQYF. The CDR3 DNA is TGTGCCAGCAGCCTGGGACAGGGGTTGGCGGAGACCCAGTACTTC.

This chain joins TRBV6-6 and TRBJ2-5; no clear D gene. There are 12 residues in the CDR3. Germline V gene data show CDR1 as MNHNY and CDR2 as SVGAGI (reference sequence). The germline V and J ends were trimmed by 8 bases and 4 bases, with 11 bases remaining between them. In DNA, the CDR3 is TGTGCCAGCGGGGTGGCGTCAGAGACCCAGTACTTC. It is translated as CASGVASETQYF.

This clonotype was counted only a few times. The chain employs TRBV10-3 and TRBJ1-6; D ambiguous. CDR1 and CDR2 (germline): ENHRY, SYGVKD. The CDR3 has 16 residues. Trimming removed 3 bases at V and 0 bases at J, with 9 bases between. CDR3 protein: CAISDTPSSYNSPLHF. The CDR3 DNA reads TGTGCCATCAGTGACACACCTAGCTCCTATAATTCACCCCTCCACTTT.

This clonotype has a handful of counts. The J gene is TRBJ1-3, the V gene TRBV27; no reliable D call. The V and J ends lost 6 bases and 4 bases respectively, with 16 bases between them. Germline V CDR1 and CDR2: MNHEY, SMNVEV (reference sequence). This CDR3 is 15 amino acids long. CDR3 DNA sequence: TGTGCCAGCAGCCGTAAACGGGCAAGCGGAAACACCATATATTTT. Protein: CASSRKRASGNTIYF.

This clonotype was counted ten times or more. The V and J genes are TRBV12-3 or TRBV12-4 and TRBJ1-2, with D tentatively TRBD1 (5 bases). This CDR3 comprises 15 residues. V lost 4 bases and J lost 8, with 20 bases in between. The CDR3, as DNA: TGTGCCAGCAGTTCCTCGGGACGGCATCCGAGGGGCTACACCTTC. Translation: CASSSSGRHPRGYTF.

The sample holds a few counts of this clonotype. The chain is built from TRBV4-3 and TRBJ2-4; unclear D gene. CDR3 length: 15 amino acids. Germline lookup yields CDR1 LGHNA and CDR2 YSLEER. V shed 6 bases and J shed 0 bases, with 12 bases lying between them. The CDR3 reads CASSLGLGAKNIQYF. As DNA, the CDR3 is TGCGCCAGCAGTCTCGGGCTGGGAGCCAAAAACATTCAGTACTTC.

This CDR3 reads CASRKRGGRTGELFF. The CDR3 DNA reads TGTGCCAGCAGGAAAAGAGGGGGCCGGACCGGGGAGCTGTTTTTT. The chain is built from TRBV6-1 and TRBJ2-2; 7 nucleotides align to TRBD1. With V trimmed by 6 bases and J by 5 bases, 9 bases remained unmatched. The CDR3 is 15 residues long. The germline V gene encodes CDR1 MNHNS and CDR2 SASEGT.

With respect to this clonotype: An end of the junction does not agree with germline; a read error may underlie this. The V call is TRBV5-1, the J call TRBJ2-3, with TRBD2 identical over 7 bases. Germline V CDR1 and CDR2: SGHRS, YFSETQ. The CDR3 length is 13 residues. CDR3 in DNA: TGTGCCAGCAGTTTAAGGCGGGGGGATACGCAGTATTTT. Amino acids: CASSLRRGDTQYF.

The chain is built from TRBV20-1 and TRBJ2-5; a weak D match, TRBD2 (6 bases). This CDR3 contains 13 residues. Germline-derived CDR1 and CDR2 are DFQATT and SNEGSKA (reference sequence). The ends were cut back, 2 bases at V and 5 bases at J, with 12 bases in the middle. The DNA for the CDR3 is TGCAGTGCTAGAATGAGCGGGTGGGAGACCCAGTACTTC. Amino acids: CSARMSGWETQYF.

This clonotype was seen more than once but under ten times. The rearrangement uses TRBV5-1 and TRBJ2-2, with D possibly TRBD2 on 5 matching bases. V was clipped by 4 bases and J by 6 bases, with 13 bases between them. Germline V CDR1 and CDR2: SGHRS, YFSETQ. This CDR3 has 14 residues. CDR3 sequence reads: CASSPLTRAGELFF. As DNA, the CDR3 is TGCGCCAGCAGCCCCTTAACGAGGGCCGGGGAGCTGTTTTTT.

The V gene is TRBV5-1, the J gene TRBJ2-3, with 14 bases that match TRBD2. The J segment lost 6 bases and the V segment lost 0 bases, leaving 12 bases of the junction unmatched. The CDR3 is 19 amino acids. CDR1 is SGHRS, CDR2 YFSETQ, per germline. The CDR3 sequence: CASSLVPTGTSGGLDTQYF. Written as DNA, the CDR3 is TGCGCCAGCAGCTTGGTGCCAACCGGGACTAGCGGGGGTCTGGATACGCAGTATTTT. Using reference TRBV5-1 and TRBJ2-3 for the parts outside the CDR3, the full variable domain is KAGVTQTPRYLIKTRGQQVTLSCSPISGHRSVSWYQQTPGQGLQFLFEYFSETQRNKGNFPGRFSGRQFSNSRSEMNVSTLELGDSALYLCASSLVPTGTSGGLDTQYFGPGTRLTVL.

In this sample, this clonotype turned up a few times. This chain connects TRBV7-2 to TRBJ1-1; 8 positions agree with TRBD1. V shed 5 bases, J shed 4 bases, and the junction held 6 bases outside the gene matches. The V gene's germline CDR1 is SGHTA and CDR2 FQGNSA. CDR3 size: 14 residues. The CDR3, as DNA: TGTGCCAGCAGCGCCCAGACAGGGGCCACTGAAGCTTTCTTT. Amino acid sequence: CASSAQTGATEAFF.

V usage is TRBV6-5 and J usage is TRBJ2-6; the D call may be TRBD1 or TRBD2 (5 bases each). This CDR3 has 19 amino acids. The germline CDR1 and CDR2 sequences are MNHEY and SVGAGI. Deletions cut 4 bases from V and 1 base from J, with 20 bases between. CDR3 in DNA: TGTGCCAGCAGTTTGACTTCCGGGACGGGTTCTTCTGGGGCCAACGTCCTGACTTTC. This translates into CASSLTSGTGSSGANVLTF.

In its sample, this clonotype was seen a few times. V and J are TRBV5-1 and TRBJ2-7, with a weak D call TRBD1 (6 bases). The CDR3 is 13 amino acids. With 0 bases removed from V and 6 bases from J, the gap between germline ends came to 10 bases. Germline V CDR1 and CDR2: SGHRS, YFSETQ. This chain's CDR3 is CASSLGQASEQYF. CDR3 in DNA: TGCGCCAGCAGCTTGGGACAGGCAAGCGAGCAGTACTTC.

The chain couples TRBV20-1 to TRBJ1-1; D is unclear. Trimming shortened V by 8 bases and J by 1 base, and 11 bases separated the two germline ends. The germline CDR1 and CDR2 sequences are DFQATT and SNEGSKA (reference sequence). The CDR3 has 12 amino acids. The chain's CDR3 is CSPEDGNTEAFF. CDR3 coding DNA: TGCAGTCCTGAAGATGGGAACACTGAAGCTTTCTTT.